This T cell receptor (beta chain) is from a study of tissue T cells after allogeneic stem cell transplantation. Points from the study as a whole: TCR repertoires tracked anatomic similarity, regardless of disease or transplant status. Only a limited share of tissue TCRs appeared in blood or spleen. Shared clones across patients were few; motif clustering revealed tissue-specific shared signatures.

TCRdb's table, derived via immunoSEQ multiplex PCR, lists solely in-frame clones and lacks some. Of over 4,500 clones listed, nearly 70% are singletons. The CDR3 runs 12 residues. V was trimmed by 1 base and J by 5 bases, leaving 5 bases between them. The germline V gene has CDR1 SGHAT and CDR2 FQNNGV. About this clone: As yet, its antigen is unknown. The same CDR3 can be traced to other DNA sequences in this sample.

This chain connects TRBV11-2 to TRBJ1-1, with no clear D. Source: tissue from the colon, taken at autopsy. The source is a female donor over 55 with lung cancer. CDR3 nucleotides: TGTGCCAGCAGCTTAGGGTGGACTGAAGCTTTCTTT. Translating gives CASSLGWTEAFF.